This T cell receptor beta chain was recorded in a study of cytomegalovirus exposure and HLA in healthy donors. The CDR3 extends over 19 amino acids. Germline V gene data show CDR1 as SGHTA and CDR2 as FQGNSA. Study-wide points: The records held CMV serostatus as the only immune exposure information. For TCR beta chains, V- and J-gene trimming was later linked to a missense DCLRE1C variant. From TCR beta sequences, most subjects' HLA-A and HLA-B alleles were reportedly predicted accurately.

Healthy donors of bone marrow made up the group. As concerns this clone: Its antigen remains unidentified.

The PCR ran on 60 Vbeta and 13 Jbeta primers. Clones were read by immunoSEQ multiplex PCR, and TCRdb kept only the in-frame ones, dropping some. The sample shows 150,000 to 180,000 clones, 65% to 85% of them seen only once. The rearrangement uses TRBV7-2 and TRBJ2-5; TRBD2 aligns across 12 bases. The tail of the sequence fits TRBJ2-7 better, so the J call may be wrong. The sequenced sample was PBMCs. The receptor was derived from a man aged 18 to 29 in good health and CMV-seronegative. The CDR3 DNA follows: TGTGCCAGCAGCTCTCGACGGGCTAGCGGGGGGGTAGGCTCCTACGAGCAGTACTTC. Translated: CASSSRRASGGVGSYEQYF.